The 21 T cell receptor beta chains reported below all come from one sample, sequenced in a study of T cells after yellow fever vaccination. TCRdb recomputed calls from the 5' RACE reads with MiXCR, one row per CDR3 protein. Counted here are roughly 140,000 distinct CDR3 sequences, 7.7% occurring once; the ten biggest clones make up around 0.73%. This specimen consisted of CD4+ T cells sorted from PBMCs, obtained 5 days after the yellow fever booster vaccination. These receptors were taken from a man aged 30 to 39 who received the YFV17D yellow fever vaccine.

This clonotype occurred many times. Germline is not matched at one junction end, which may reflect a read error. This rearrangement joins TRBV15 to TRBJ2-1, with D perhaps assigned TRBD1 or TRBD2 (5 bases each). The CDR3 loop spans 15 amino acids. The germline V gene encodes CDR1 LNHNV and CDR2 YYDKDF (reference sequence). The CDR3 reads CATSRGGSPGPGPHF. In nucleotides, the CDR3 is TGTGCCACCAGCAGAGGGGGAAGTCCGGGACCAGGACCCCACTTC.

At least ten counts were recorded for this clonotype. The V gene is TRBV20-1, the J gene TRBJ2-3; 13 nucleotides line up with TRBD2. The CDR3 runs 17 residues. The germline gives CDR1 DFQATT, CDR2 SNEGSKA (reference sequence). V shed 2 bases, J shed 2 bases, and the junction held 7 bases outside the gene matches. The CDR3: CSARRMGLAGHTDTQYF. CDR3 nucleotides: TGCAGTGCTAGACGAATGGGACTAGCGGGGCACACAGATACGCAGTATTTT.

This clonotype was detected ten times or more. The chain is built from TRBV20-1 and TRBJ2-5; a possible D gene is TRBD1 (6 bases). The length of the CDR3 is 13 residues. Germline lookup yields CDR1 DFQATT and CDR2 SNEGSKA (reference sequence). V lost 6 bases and J lost 2, with 13 bases in between. CDR3 DNA: TGCAGTGCCCTACGGACAGTGCAAGAGACCCAGTACTTC. Amino acids: CSALRTVQETQYF.

Only a few counts were recorded for this clonotype. This chain connects TRBV11-2 to TRBJ2-7; 11 bases fit TRBD1. Germline V lookup: CDR1 SGHAT, CDR2 FQNNGV. The CDR3 is made up of 16 amino acids. J was trimmed by 9 bases and V by 4 bases; bases with no gene match: 14. The CDR3 DNA is TGTGCCAGCAGCTCGAACTTCGGACAGGGGGCGCAAAGGCAGTACTTC. Translation: CASSSNFGQGAQRQYF.

This clonotype has at least ten counts. The chain employs TRBV3-1 and TRBJ1-1; D remains ambiguous. The CDR3 spans 13 residues. V lost 1 base and J 1 base, leaving 4 bases between the germline ends. CDR1 and CDR2 from the germline V gene are LGHDT and YNNKEL (reference sequence). CDR3 bases: TGTGCCAGCAGCCAAGGCCGGAACACTGAAGCTTTCTTT. Its protein product is CASSQGRNTEAFF. The full variable domain, in which reference TRBV3-1 and TRBJ1-1 provide the parts outside the CDR3, is DTAVSQTPKYLVTQMGNDKSIKCEQNLGHDTMYWYKQDSKKFLKIMFSYNNKELIINETVPNRFSPKSPDKAHLNLHINSLELGDSAVYFCASSQGRNTEAFFGQGTRLTVV.

This clonotype was seen repeatedly, ten times or more. This rearrangement joins TRBV28 to TRBJ2-1; possibly TRBD2 for D (5 bases). Looked up from germline, CDR1 is MDHEN and CDR2 is SYDVKM. There are 13 residues in the CDR3. V was cut by 5 bases and J by 11 bases, with 16 bases left in between. The CDR3, as DNA: TGTGCCAGCAGTGACCCCACTAGTCTCAAGCAGTTCTTC. Translated, it gives CASSDPTSLKQFF.

This clonotype occurred many times. CDR3 sequence reads: CSARDSLRSDEQYF. The CDR3 bases are TGCAGTGCTAGGGACTCCCTACGAAGCGACGAGCAGTACTTC. V gene TRBV20-1 combines with J gene TRBJ2-7, with a tentative D call TRBD2 (5 bases). The CDR3 runs to 14 residues. The V end was cut by 3 bases, the J end by 5 bases, with 17 bases between. Germline CDR1 reads DFQATT; CDR2 reads SNEGSKA (reference sequence).

This clonotype occurred many times. This chain uses TRBV6-1 with TRBJ1-1, with D possibly being TRBD1 (6 bases). V lost 7 bases, J lost 3 bases, and 24 bases lay in between. There are 17 residues in the CDR3. Germline-derived CDR1 and CDR2 are MNHNS and SASEGT. CDR3 sequence: CASTFWGTGRIDTEAFF. CDR3 coding DNA: TGTGCCAGCACCTTCTGGGGTACAGGGAGAATTGACACTGAAGCTTTCTTT.

This clonotype was seen many times. The chain combines TRBV6-6 with TRBJ1-2; no firm D call. The CDR3 sequence is 12 residues long. In germline, CDR1 is MNHNY, CDR2 SVGAGI (reference sequence). Trimming cost V 2 bases and J 8 bases, with 9 bases left between them. DNA for the CDR3: TGTGCCAGCAGTTACACAGCTCTAGGCTACACCTTC. Its translation: CASSYTALGYTF.

This clonotype came up many times. V is TRBV5-5 and J is TRBJ2-7; D not certain. CDR3 size: 16 residues. Trimming pared 5 bases from V and 4 bases from J, leaving 22 bases between. Germline V gives CDR1 SGHKS, CDR2 YYEKEE (reference sequence). The CDR3 nucleotides read TGTGCCAGCAGTTTGCGGACCGACACGAAAACGTACGAGCAGTACTTC. Its translation is CASSLRTDTKTYEQYF.

At least ten counts were recorded for this clonotype. The CDR3 region is CASSYETGYNEQYF. Here the CDR3 DNA reads TGTGCCAGCAGTTACGAGACAGGGTACAACGAGCAGTACTTC. The chain joins TRBV5-5 to TRBJ2-7; 7 bases match TRBD1. With V trimmed by 5 bases and J by 5 bases, 10 bases remained unmatched. CDR3 length: 14 amino acids. Germline loops: CDR1 SGHKS, CDR2 YYEKEE (reference sequence).

This clonotype came up many times. The V gene is TRBV12-3 or TRBV12-4, the J gene TRBJ2-3; 9 positions match TRBD2. The J segment lost 9 bases and the V segment lost 5 bases, leaving 9 bases of the junction unmatched. This CDR3 contains 14 residues. DNA of the CDR3: TGTGCCAGCAGTGATAGCGGGAGAGGCGGAACGCAGTATTTT. Its protein product is CASSDSGRGGTQYF.

About this clonotype itself: A much larger clone lies one base from this, so it may be a read error. This chain joins TRBV5-1 and TRBJ2-1; 9 nucleotides line up with TRBD2. The CDR3 has 16 amino acids. Germline-derived CDR1 and CDR2 are SGHRS and YFSETQ. The junction had 11 bases not matched to a gene; V was cut back by 4 bases and J by 6 bases. Here the CDR3 DNA reads TGCGCCAGCAGCCTGTGGAGTAGCGGGAGCGTCAATGAGCAGTTCTTC. Amino acid sequence: CASSLWSSGSVNEQFF.

This clonotype has ten or more counts. The chain joins TRBV7-9 to TRBJ2-5; 10 bases map to TRBD2. This CDR3 comprises 16 residues. Germline loops: CDR1 SEHNR, CDR2 FQNEAQ (reference sequence). V shed 0 bases, J shed 5 bases, and the junction held 6 bases outside the gene matches. The CDR3 DNA sequence: TGTGCCAGCAGCTTAGCGCAGGGACTAGCGAGGGAGACCCAGTACTTC. Its translation: CASSLAQGLARETQYF. Complete variable domain (other parts from reference TRBV7-9 and TRBJ2-5): DTGVSQNPRHKITKRGQNVTFRCDPISEHNRLYWYRQTLGQGPEFLTYFQNEAQLEKSRLLSDRFSAERPKGSFSTLEIQRTEQGDSAMYLCASSLAQGLARETQYFGPGTRLLVL.

About this clonotype: A read error may be the cause here, since a much bigger clone is one base away. The chain uses TRBV6-2 or TRBV6-3 and TRBJ2-1; tentatively, D is TRBD2 (5 bases). CDR1 is MNHEY and CDR2 is SVGEGT in the germline V gene. The CDR3 covers 15 residues. Trimming left V 8 bases short and J 2 bases short, with 16 bases between. The CDR3 sequence: CASRRWGAAYNEQFF. CDR3 in DNA: TGTGCCAGCCGACGATGGGGAGCGGCCTACAATGAGCAGTTCTTC.

In this sample, this clonotype turned up many times. The V call is TRBV20-1, the J call TRBJ2-1, with no clear D. Germline V gives CDR1 DFQATT, CDR2 SNEGSKA (reference sequence). The CDR3 spans 13 residues. V shed 1 base and J shed 5 bases, with 9 bases lying between them. The CDR3 DNA reads TGCAGTGCTAGAGGTCCCTCGAACAATGAGCAGTTCTTC. This sequence encodes CSARGPSNNEQFF.

The chain has TRBV15 and TRBJ2-7; D uncertain. V gave up 1 base and J gave up 0 bases, with 16 bases separating them. Germline CDR1 reads LNHNV; CDR2 reads YYDKDF (reference sequence). The CDR3 is made up of 17 amino acids. DNA for the CDR3: TGTGCCACCAGCAGAGGTCGGAGAACAAGCGTCTCCTACGAGCAGTACTTC. This translates into CATSRGRRTSVSYEQYF.

This clonotype was detected ten times or more. The chain uses TRBV6-2 or TRBV6-3 and TRBJ1-2, with D hard to call. V was pared by 8 bases and J by 4 bases, with 14 bases between. Per germline, CDR1 MNHEY and CDR2 SVGEGT. This CDR3 is built from 13 residues. The CDR3: CASYRTGGYGYTF. The CDR3 DNA follows: TGTGCCAGCTATCGGACGGGAGGCTATGGCTACACCTTC.

This clonotype was detected a few times. Written as DNA, the CDR3 is TGCGCCAGCAGCTTGATGAGCGGGTTCACAGATACGCAGTATTTT. The encoded protein is CASSLMSGFTDTQYF. This chain links TRBV5-1 with TRBJ2-3; D might be TRBD2 (6 bases). The CDR3 is made up of 15 amino acids. Trimming took 1 base from V and 2 from J, leaving 11 bases between them. CDR1 and CDR2 from the germline V gene are SGHRS and YFSETQ.

Ten or more counts support this clonotype. This chain links TRBV10-3 with TRBJ2-3, with TRBD2 matching 10 bases. The germline CDR1 and CDR2 sequences are ENHRY and SYGVKD. The CDR3 totals 14 residues. Trimming cost V 10 bases and J 2 bases; bases outside gene matches: 6. The CDR3 is CATHGLAVTDTQYF. As DNA, the CDR3 is TGTGCCACCCACGGACTAGCGGTCACAGATACGCAGTATTTT.

In its sample, this clonotype was seen many times. This rearrangement joins TRBV3-1 to TRBJ1-6; no clear D. Germline lookup yields CDR1 LGHDT and CDR2 YNNKEL (reference sequence). The V end was cut by 4 bases, the J end by 7 bases, with 8 bases between. The CDR3 extends over 13 amino acids. The CDR3 DNA follows: TGTGCCAGCAGCCGGACTAAGAATTCACCCCTCCACTTT. Its translation: CASSRTKNSPLHF.